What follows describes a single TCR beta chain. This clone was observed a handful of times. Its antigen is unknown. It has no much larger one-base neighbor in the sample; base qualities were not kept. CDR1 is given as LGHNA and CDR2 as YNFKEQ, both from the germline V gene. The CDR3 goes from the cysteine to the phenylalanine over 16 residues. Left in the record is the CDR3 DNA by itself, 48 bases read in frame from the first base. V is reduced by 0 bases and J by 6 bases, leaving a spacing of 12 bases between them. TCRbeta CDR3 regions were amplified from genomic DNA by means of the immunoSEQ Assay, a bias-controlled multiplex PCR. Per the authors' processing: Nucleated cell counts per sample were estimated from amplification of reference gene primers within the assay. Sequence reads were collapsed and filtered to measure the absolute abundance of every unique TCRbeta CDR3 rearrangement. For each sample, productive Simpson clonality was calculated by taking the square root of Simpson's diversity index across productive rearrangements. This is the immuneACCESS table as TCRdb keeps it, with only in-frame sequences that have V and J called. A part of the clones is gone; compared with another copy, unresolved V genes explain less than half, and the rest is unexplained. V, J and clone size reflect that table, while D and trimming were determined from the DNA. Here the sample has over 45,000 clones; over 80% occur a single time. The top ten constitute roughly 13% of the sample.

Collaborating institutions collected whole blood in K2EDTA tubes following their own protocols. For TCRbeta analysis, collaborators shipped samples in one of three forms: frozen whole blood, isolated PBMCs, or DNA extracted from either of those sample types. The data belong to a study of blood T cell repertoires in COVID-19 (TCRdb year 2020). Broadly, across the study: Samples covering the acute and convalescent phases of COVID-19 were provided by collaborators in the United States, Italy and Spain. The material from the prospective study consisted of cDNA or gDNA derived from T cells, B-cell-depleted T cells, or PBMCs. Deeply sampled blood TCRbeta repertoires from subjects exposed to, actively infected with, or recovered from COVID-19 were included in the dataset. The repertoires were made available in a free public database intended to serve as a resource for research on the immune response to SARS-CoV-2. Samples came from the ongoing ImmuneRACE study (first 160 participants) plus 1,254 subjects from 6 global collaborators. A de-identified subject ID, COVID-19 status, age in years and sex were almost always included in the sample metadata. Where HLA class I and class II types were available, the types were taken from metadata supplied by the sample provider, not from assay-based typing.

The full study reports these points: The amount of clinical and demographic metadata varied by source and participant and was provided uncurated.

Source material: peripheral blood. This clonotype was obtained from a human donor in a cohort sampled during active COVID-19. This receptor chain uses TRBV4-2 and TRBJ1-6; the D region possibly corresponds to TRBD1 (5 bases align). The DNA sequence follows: TGTGCCAGCAGCCAAGACGGGCTGGGGCTTAATTCACCCCTCCACTTT. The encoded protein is CASSQDGLGLNSPLHF.